Listed here are 9 T cell receptor beta chains from one sample, sequenced in a study of brain T cells in children with intractable seizures. Some clones are missing from TCRdb's copy, which holds only in-frame ones; the method was immunoSEQ multiplex PCR. This table holds tens of thousands of clones, about 90% found once. The specimen comprised peripheral blood, sampled at surgery. Receptor source: a girl aged 2 to 10 with Rasmussen encephalitis and intractable seizures.

A single count supports this clone. V is TRBV15 and J is TRBJ1-1; D remains unclear. The CDR3 has 13 residues. Trimming stripped 5 bases from V and 3 bases from J, with 10 bases between. In germline, CDR1 is LNHNV, CDR2 YYDKDF (reference sequence). The CDR3 here is CATSAHKYTEAFF. The DNA for the CDR3 is TGTGCCACCAGCGCGCACAAGTACACTGAAGCTTTCTTT. Drawing the rest from reference TRBV15 and TRBJ1-1, the complete variable domain is DAMVIQNPRYQVTQFGKPVTLSCSQTLNHNVMYWYQQKSSQAPKLLFHYYDKDFNNEADTPDNFQSRRPNTSFCFLDIRSPGLGDTAMYLCATSAHKYTEAFFGQGTRLTVV.

The chain carries TRBV6-2 or TRBV6-3 and TRBJ2-1, with D unresolved. The V gene lost 2 bases and the J gene lost 9 bases, with 8 bases spanning the gap. CDR3 length equals 12 residues. Per the germline V gene, CDR1 is MNHEY and CDR2 is SVGEGT. CDR3 nucleotide sequence: TGTGCCAGCAGTTACGGGTATGCTGAGCAGTTCTTC. Its protein is CASSYGYAEQFF.

Note on this clone: At the DNA level, this CDR3 is encoded by other sequences in the same sample as well. The CDR3, as DNA: TGTGCCAGCAGCCTGCCGGGGACTGAAGCTTTCTTT. Its translation is CASSLPGTEAFF. This sequence joins TRBV28 and TRBJ1-1, with no clear D. The CDR3 has 12 residues. The V end was cut by 6 bases, the J end by 5 bases, with 10 bases between. Germline loops: CDR1 MDHEN, CDR2 SYDVKM.

This rearrangement joins TRBV3-1 (or the pseudogene TRBV3-2) to TRBJ2-7; 11 bases are shared with TRBD2. V was clipped by 5 bases and J by 3 bases; unmatched bases: 12. The germline V gene has CDR1 LGHDT and CDR2 YNNKEL (reference sequence). The CDR3 extends over 17 amino acids. The CDR3 bases are TGTGCCAGCAGCAAATCCGGGACTAGCGGAAGGAACTACGAGCAGTACTTC. Protein sequence: CASSKSGTSGRNYEQYF.

Here the CDR3 reads CSVERVNTEAFF. As DNA, the CDR3 is TGCAGCGTCGAAAGGGTGAACACTGAAGCTTTCTTT. The rearrangement uses TRBV29-1 and TRBJ1-1, with D unresolved. CDR3 size: 12 residues. Germline V CDR1 and CDR2: SQVTM, ANQGSEA. The V end lost 6 bases, the J end lost 0 bases, and 8 bases lay between the germline ends.

The chain couples TRBV7-9 to TRBJ1-2; D is ambiguous. The germline V and J ends were trimmed by 5 bases and 4 bases, with 11 bases remaining between them. Germline CDR1 reads SEHNR; CDR2 reads FQNEAQ (reference sequence). The CDR3 has 13 residues. This CDR3 reads CASSGDTGYGYTF. In DNA form, the CDR3 reads TGTGCCAGCAGCGGCGACACGGGCTATGGCTACACCTTC.

The genes are TRBV20-1 and TRBJ2-7; maybe TRBD1 (5 bases). Looked up from germline, CDR1 is DFQATT and CDR2 is SNEGSKA (reference sequence). The ends were cut back, 3 bases at V and 5 bases at J, with 11 bases in the middle. CDR3 length: 12 residues. The CDR3 reads CSASRGENEQYF. The CDR3 nucleotides are TGCAGTGCTAGTAGGGGTGAAAACGAGCAGTACTTC.

This chain uses TRBV5-6 with TRBJ1-5; 8 bases fit TRBD1. The CDR3 runs to 15 residues. The trim removed 2 bases at V and 1 base at J, leaving 2 bases unmatched. In germline, CDR1 is SGHDT, CDR2 YYEEEE. The CDR3, as DNA: TGTGCCAGCAGCTTAACAGGGGGAAGCAATCAGCCCCAGCATTTT. Its translation: CASSLTGGSNQPQHF.

This chain uses TRBV5-4 with TRBJ2-1; 9 bases match TRBD2. The CDR3 totals 14 residues. Germline values: CDR1 SGHNT, CDR2 YYREEE (reference sequence). J gave up 2 bases and V 6 bases, and 3 bases lay outside the gene matches. Here the CDR3 DNA reads TGTGCCAGCACAGTAGCGGGGGCCTACAATGAGCAGTTCTTC. It is translated as CASTVAGAYNEQFF.